This T cell receptor beta chain was sequenced during a study of tumor and adjacent non-tumor tissue in lung cancer. Three rounds of nested PCR, following a modified ARM-PCR protocol, produced the TCRbeta library. Each CDR3 protein gets one entry after TCRdb re-called the multiplex PCR reads with MiXCR. The sample carries around 99,000 distinct CDR3 sequences, roughly 77% recorded once. The template was RNA from unsorted bulk tissue. This clonotype was counted between two and nine times. A read error is possible here, since a much larger clone lies one base away. Trimming cost V 6 bases and J 3 bases, with 16 bases left between them. Germline V CDR1 and CDR2: DFQATT, SNEGSKA (reference sequence). The CDR3 has 14 residues.

This receptor was identified in a woman aged 55-69 years with non-small cell lung cancer. The rearrangement uses TRBV20-1 and TRBJ2-3; possible D gene TRBD2, 6 bases. The sample consisted of lung tumor tissue. CDR3 coding DNA: TGCAGTGCCGTGCGGGGCCAGGGAACAGATACGCAGTATTTT. Translated, it gives CSAVRGQGTDTQYF.